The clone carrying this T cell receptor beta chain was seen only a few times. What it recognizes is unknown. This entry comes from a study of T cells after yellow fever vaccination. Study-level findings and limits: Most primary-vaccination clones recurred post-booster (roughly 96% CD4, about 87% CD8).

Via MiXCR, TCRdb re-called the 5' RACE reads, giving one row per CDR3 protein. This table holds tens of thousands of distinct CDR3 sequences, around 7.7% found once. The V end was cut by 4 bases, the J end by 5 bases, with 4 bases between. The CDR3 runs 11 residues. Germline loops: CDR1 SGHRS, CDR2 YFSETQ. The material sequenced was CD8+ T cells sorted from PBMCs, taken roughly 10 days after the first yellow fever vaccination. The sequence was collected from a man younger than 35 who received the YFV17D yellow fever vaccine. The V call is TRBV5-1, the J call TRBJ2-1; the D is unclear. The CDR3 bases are TGCGCCAGCAGCCTAAACAATGAGCAGTTCTTC. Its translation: CASSLNNEQFF.